This T cell receptor (beta chain) derives from a study of blood T cell repertoires in COVID-19. Study background: Samples of COVID-19 (acute and convalescent) were obtained from the United States, Italy and Spain. T cells, B-cell-depleted T cells, or PBMCs supplied cDNA or gDNA.

Original analysis: Amplification with reference gene primers provided the estimates of nucleated cell counts. The repertoire was sequenced with immunoSEQ multiplex PCR; TCRdb's copy has only in-frame clones and lacks some. For V, J and clone size, that table is used; D and trimming come from the DNA. The sample carries about 80,000 clones, about four fifths recorded once. The source of this sequence is a woman aged 65 to 85 with acute or convalescent COVID-19. The sample consisted of peripheral blood.

The CDR3 nucleotides are TGCAGCGTGGGGACAGGGGGCGTTGGAAACACCATATATTTT. Encoded protein: CSVGTGGVGNTIYF. The gene calls are TRBV29-1 and TRBJ1-3, with 12 positions matching TRBD1. From germline, CDR1 is SQVTM and CDR2 ANQGSEA. The junction had 3 bases not matched to a gene; V was cut back by 6 bases and J by 3 bases. There are 14 residues in the CDR3.